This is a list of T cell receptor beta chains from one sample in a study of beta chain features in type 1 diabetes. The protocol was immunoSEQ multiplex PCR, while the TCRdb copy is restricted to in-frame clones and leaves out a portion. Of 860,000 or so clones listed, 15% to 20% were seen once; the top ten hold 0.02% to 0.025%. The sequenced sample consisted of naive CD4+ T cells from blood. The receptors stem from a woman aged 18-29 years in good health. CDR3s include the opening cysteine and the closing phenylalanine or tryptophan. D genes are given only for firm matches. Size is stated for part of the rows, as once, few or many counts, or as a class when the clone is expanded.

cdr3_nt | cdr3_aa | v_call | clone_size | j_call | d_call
TGTGCCAGCAGCTCCTCGAGCACAGATACGCAGTATTTT | CASSSSSTDTQYF | TRBV7-9 | few | TRBJ2-3 | .
TGTGCCAGCAGTGAACAGGGGACAGGGGTAGATGAGCAGTTCTTC | CASSEQGTGVDEQFF | TRBV2 | . | TRBJ2-1 | TRBD1
TGTGCCAGCTTTGGGGGTTCTGGAAACACCATATATTTT | CASFGGSGNTIYF | TRBV25-1 | few | TRBJ1-3 | .
TGTGCCAGCTCTCTGGAGGGGGCCGCTGAAGCTTTCTTT | CASSLEGAAEAFF | TRBV6-6 | few | TRBJ1-1 | TRBD1
TGCAGTGCTCAGTTCCGAGATACGCAGTATTTT | CSAQFRDTQYF | TRBV20-1 | . | TRBJ2-3 | .
TGTGCCAGCAGTTTATCGAGTCGGGTGGGTGTATTCTTC | CASSLSSRVGVFF | TRBV27 | . | TRBJ2-1 | .
TGTGCCAGTAGTACCCAAGACGAGCGAGCGGGAGTGGGGGAGCAGTACTTC | CASSTQDERAGVGEQYF | TRBV19 | . | TRBJ2-7 | TRBD2
TGTGCCAGCAGCTCCTGGAACAATGAGCAGTTCTTC | CASSSWNNEQFF | TRBV11-3 | few | TRBJ2-1 | .
TGTGCCAGCAGCTTTCCATATCAGCCCCAGCATTTT | CASSFPYQPQHF | TRBV5-4 | . | TRBJ1-5 | .
TGTGCCAGCAGCCAGCCGGGACAGGGACCCTACGAGCAGTACTTC | CASSQPGQGPYEQYF | TRBV14 | . | TRBJ2-7 | TRBD1
TGTGCCAGCAGTTACTCCGACAGCTCCTACAATGAGCAGTTCTTC | CASSYSDSSYNEQFF | TRBV6-5 | . | TRBJ2-1 | .
TGTGCCAGCAGTGAAGCGACGGGGGCCCCTGAAGCTTTCTTT | CASSEATGAPEAFF | TRBV2 | few | TRBJ1-1 | .
TGTGCCAGCAGCTTAGTCCTAGGGGGCAACTATGGCTACACCTTC | CASSLVLGGNYGYTF | TRBV7-9 | few | TRBJ1-2 | TRBD1
TGTGCCAGCAGTCCAGGGCTCAGCTTATCCAATGAGCAGTTCTTC | CASSPGLSLSNEQFF | TRBV6-6 | few | TRBJ2-1 | .
TGTGCCAGCAGCTTAGACAGGGGTACCTACAATGAGCAGTTCTTC | CASSLDRGTYNEQFF | TRBV11-2 | . | TRBJ2-1 | .
TGCGCCAGCAGTCAATCGTCGGTTGCCGGGGATACGCAGTATTTT | CASSQSSVAGDTQYF | TRBV23-1 | . | TRBJ2-3 | .
TGTGCCAGCAGCCCACTAGCGGGAGAAAGGAATGAGCAGTTCTTC | CASSPLAGERNEQFF | TRBV7-2 | . | TRBJ2-1 | TRBD2
TGTGCCAGCAGCCACGGGACAATCACCTACAATGAGCAGTTCTTC | CASSHGTITYNEQFF | TRBV7-8 | few | TRBJ2-1 | .
TGTGCCAGCATCGCAGGGACAACCGGGGCGGTGCAGTACTTC | CASIAGTTGAVQYF | TRBV28 | few | TRBJ2-7 | .
TGTGCCAGCAGCTTAAATGGCGGGAGACTGGAGACCCAGTACTTC | CASSLNGGRLETQYF | TRBV7-3 | few | TRBJ2-5 | TRBD2
TGTGCCAGCAGCCCCCTAGGGCAGGGGGAGGATTCACCCCTCCACTTT | CASSPLGQGEDSPLHF | TRBV4-2 | few | TRBJ1-6 | TRBD1